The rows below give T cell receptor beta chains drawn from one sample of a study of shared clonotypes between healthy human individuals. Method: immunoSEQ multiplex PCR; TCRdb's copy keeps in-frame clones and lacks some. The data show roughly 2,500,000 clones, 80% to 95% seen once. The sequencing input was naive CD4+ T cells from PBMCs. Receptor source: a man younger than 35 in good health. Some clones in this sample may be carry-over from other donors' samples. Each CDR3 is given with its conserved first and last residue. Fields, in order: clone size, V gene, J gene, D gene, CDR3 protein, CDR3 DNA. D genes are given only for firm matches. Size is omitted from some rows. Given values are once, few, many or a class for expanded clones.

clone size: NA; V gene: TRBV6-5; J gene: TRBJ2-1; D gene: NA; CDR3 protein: CASSYAGANYNEQFF; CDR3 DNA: TGTGCCAGCAGTTACGCGGGCGCTAACTACAATGAGCAGTTCTTC
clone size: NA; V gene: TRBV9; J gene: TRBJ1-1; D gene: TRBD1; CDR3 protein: CASSQGQGDTEAFF; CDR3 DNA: TGTGCCAGCAGCCAGGGACAGGGTGACACTGAAGCTTTCTTT
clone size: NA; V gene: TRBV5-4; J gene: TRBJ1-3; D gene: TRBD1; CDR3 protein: CASSNRQGGDTIYF; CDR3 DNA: TGTGCCAGCAGCAACCGACAGGGTGGGGACACCATATATTTT
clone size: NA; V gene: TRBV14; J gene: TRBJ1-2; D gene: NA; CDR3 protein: CASSQDRGLEGYTF; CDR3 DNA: TGTGCCAGCAGCCAAGACAGGGGATTAGAAGGCTACACCTTC
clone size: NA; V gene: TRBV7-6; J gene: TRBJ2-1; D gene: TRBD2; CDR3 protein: CASSLGGTRYNEQFF; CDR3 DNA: TGTGCCAGCAGCTTAGGAGGGACTAGATACAATGAGCAGTTCTTC
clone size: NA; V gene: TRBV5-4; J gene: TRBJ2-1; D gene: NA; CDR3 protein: CASSLASGRNEQFF; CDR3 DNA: TGTGCCAGCAGCTTGGCGAGCGGACGGAATGAGCAGTTCTTC
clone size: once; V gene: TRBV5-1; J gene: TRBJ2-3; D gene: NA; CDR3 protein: CASSLAGDGLGADTQYF; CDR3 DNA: TGCGCCAGCAGCTTGGCCGGTGATGGACTGGGCGCAGATACGCAGTATTTT
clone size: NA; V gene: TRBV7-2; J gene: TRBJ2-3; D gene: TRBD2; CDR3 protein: CASSFLTSGSPRTDTQYF; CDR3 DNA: TGTGCCAGCAGCTTCCTGACTAGCGGGAGTCCCAGGACAGATACGCAGTATTTT
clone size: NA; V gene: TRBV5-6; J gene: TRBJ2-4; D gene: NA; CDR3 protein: CASSSLAVAKNIQYF; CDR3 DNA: TGTGCCAGCAGCTCCCTGGCGGTAGCCAAAAACATTCAGTACTTC
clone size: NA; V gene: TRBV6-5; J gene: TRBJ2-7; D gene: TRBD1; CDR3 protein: CASRHPGQGSGEQYF; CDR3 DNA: TGTGCCAGCAGACACCCCGGACAGGGTTCAGGCGAGCAGTACTTC
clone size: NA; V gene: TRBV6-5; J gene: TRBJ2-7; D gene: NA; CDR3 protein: CASSRGGSPYEQYF; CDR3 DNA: TGTGCCAGCAGCCGCGGTGGCAGCCCCTACGAGCAGTACTTC
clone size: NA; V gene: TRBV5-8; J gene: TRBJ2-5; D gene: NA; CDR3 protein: CASSFRGMETQYF; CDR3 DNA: TGTGCCAGCAGCTTCCGGGGGATGGAGACCCAGTACTTC
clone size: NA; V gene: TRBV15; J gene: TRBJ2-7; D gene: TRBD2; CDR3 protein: CATSNWASGRGHEQYF; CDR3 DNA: TGTGCCACCAGCAACTGGGCTAGCGGGAGGGGCCACGAGCAGTACTTC
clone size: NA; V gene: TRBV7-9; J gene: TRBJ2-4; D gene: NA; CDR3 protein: CASSLASAKNIQYF; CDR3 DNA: TGTGCCAGCAGCTTAGCCTCAGCCAAAAACATTCAGTACTTC
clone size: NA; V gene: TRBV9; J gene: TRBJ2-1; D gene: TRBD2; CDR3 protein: CASSPLGSGSPGEQFF; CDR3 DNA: TGTGCCAGCAGCCCTCTGGGCAGCGGGAGCCCCGGGGAGCAGTTCTTC
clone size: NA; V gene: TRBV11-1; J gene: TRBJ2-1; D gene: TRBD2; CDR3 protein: CASSYSGIDNEQFF; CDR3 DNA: TGTGCCAGCAGCTATAGCGGGATAGACAATGAGCAGTTCTTC
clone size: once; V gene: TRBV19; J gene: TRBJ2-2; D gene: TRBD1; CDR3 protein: CASSMDRGGTGELFF; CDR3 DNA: TGTGCCAGTAGTATGGACAGGGGAGGAACCGGGGAGCTGTTTTTT
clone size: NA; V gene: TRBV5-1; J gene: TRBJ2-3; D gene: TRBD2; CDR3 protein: CASSLLAGESDTQYF; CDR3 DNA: TGCGCCAGCAGCTTACTAGCGGGAGAGTCAGATACGCAGTATTTT
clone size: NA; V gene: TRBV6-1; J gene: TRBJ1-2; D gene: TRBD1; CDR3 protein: CASSPTGVYGYTF; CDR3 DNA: TGTGCCAGCAGTCCGACAGGGGTCTATGGCTACACCTTC
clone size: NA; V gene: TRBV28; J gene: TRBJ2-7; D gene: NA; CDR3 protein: CASSLSPGTPGYEQYF; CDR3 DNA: TGTGCCAGCAGTTTATCTCCCGGGACTCCTGGGTACGAGCAGTACTTC
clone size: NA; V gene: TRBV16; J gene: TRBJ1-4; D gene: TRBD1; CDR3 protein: CASSQDRGNEKLFF; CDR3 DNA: TGTGCCAGCAGCCAGGACAGGGGGAATGAAAAACTGTTTTTT
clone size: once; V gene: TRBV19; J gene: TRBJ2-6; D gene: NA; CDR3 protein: CASSIMGSGANVLTF; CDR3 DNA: TGTGCCAGTAGTATCATGGGGAGTGGGGCCAACGTCCTGACTTTC
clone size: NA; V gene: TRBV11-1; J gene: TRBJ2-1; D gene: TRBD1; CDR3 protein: CASSLSRQGAIDEQFF; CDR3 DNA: TGTGCCAGCAGCTTATCTCGGCAGGGGGCTATAGATGAGCAGTTCTTC
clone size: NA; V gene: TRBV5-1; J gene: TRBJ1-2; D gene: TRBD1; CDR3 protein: CASSSGQGGIYGYTF; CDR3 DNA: TGCGCCAGCAGCTCAGGACAGGGAGGAATCTATGGCTACACCTTC
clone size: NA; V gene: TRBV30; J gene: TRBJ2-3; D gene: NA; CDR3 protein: CAWGINRATDTQYF; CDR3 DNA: TGTGCCTGGGGTATTAACAGGGCCACAGATACGCAGTATTTT
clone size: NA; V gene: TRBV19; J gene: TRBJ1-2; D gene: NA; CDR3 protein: CASTPGRARGGYTF; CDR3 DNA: TGTGCCAGTACCCCCGGGCGCGCCCGGGGTGGCTACACCTTC
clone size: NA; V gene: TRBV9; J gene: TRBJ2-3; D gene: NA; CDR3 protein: CASSVFPSTDTQYF; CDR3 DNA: TGTGCCAGCAGCGTTTTCCCATCCACAGATACGCAGTATTTT
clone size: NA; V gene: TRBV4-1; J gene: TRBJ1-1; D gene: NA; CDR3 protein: CASSRSGTGMNTEAFF; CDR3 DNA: TGCGCCAGCAGCCGCAGCGGCACGGGGATGAACACTGAAGCTTTCTTT
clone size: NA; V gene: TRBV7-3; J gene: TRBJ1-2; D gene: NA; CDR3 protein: CASSLYRATNYGYTF; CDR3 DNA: TGTGCCAGCAGCTTATACCGGGCCACTAACTATGGCTACACCTTC
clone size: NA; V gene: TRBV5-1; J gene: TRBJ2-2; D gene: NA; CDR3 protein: CASSLTYTGELFF; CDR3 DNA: TGCGCCAGCAGCTTGACCTACACCGGGGAGCTGTTTTTT